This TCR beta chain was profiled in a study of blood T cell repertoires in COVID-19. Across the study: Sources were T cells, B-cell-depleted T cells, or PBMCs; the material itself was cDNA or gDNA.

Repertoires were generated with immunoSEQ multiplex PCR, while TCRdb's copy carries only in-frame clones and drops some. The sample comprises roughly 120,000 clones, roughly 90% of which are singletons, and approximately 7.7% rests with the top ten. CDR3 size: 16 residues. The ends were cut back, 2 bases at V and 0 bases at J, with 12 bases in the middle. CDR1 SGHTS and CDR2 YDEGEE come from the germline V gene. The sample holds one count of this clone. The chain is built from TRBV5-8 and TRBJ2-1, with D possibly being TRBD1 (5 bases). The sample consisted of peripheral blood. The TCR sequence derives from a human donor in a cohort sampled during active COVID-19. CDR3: CASSLRGHSSYNEQFF. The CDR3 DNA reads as TGTGCCAGCAGCTTAAGGGGCCATAGCTCCTACAATGAGCAGTTCTTC.